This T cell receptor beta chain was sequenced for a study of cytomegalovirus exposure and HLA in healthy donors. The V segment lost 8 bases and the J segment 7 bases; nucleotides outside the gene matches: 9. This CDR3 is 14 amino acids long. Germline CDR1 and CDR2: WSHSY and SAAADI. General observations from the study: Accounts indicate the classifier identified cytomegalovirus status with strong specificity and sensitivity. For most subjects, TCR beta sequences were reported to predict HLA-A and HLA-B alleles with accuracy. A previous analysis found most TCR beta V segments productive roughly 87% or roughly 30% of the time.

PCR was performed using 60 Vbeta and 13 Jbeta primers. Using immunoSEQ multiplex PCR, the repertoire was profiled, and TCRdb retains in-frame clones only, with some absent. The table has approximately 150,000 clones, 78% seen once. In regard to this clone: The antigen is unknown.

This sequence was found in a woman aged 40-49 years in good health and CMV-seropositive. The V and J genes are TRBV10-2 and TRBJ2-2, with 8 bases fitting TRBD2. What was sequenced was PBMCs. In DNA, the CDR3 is TGCGCCAGCCACGGGAGGGGGGTACACGGGGAGCTGTTTTTT. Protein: CASHGRGVHGELFF.